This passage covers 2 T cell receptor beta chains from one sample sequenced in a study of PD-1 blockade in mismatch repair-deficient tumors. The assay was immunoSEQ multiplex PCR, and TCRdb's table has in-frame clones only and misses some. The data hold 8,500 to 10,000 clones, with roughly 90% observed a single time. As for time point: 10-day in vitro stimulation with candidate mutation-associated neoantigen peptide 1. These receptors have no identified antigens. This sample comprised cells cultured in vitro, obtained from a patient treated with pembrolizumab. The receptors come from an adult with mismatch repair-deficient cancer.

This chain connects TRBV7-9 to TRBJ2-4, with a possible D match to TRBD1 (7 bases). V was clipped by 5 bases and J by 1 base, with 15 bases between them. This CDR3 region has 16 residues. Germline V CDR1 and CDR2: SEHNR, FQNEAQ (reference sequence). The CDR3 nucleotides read TGTGCCAGCAGCGCCGGGGACAGCGGGGCCAAAAACATTCAGTACTTC. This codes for CASSAGDSGAKNIQYF. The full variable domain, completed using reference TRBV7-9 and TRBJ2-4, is DTGVSQNPRHKITKRGQNVTFRCDPISEHNRLYWYRQTLGQGPEFLTYFQNEAQLEKSRLLSDRFSAERPKGSFSTLEIQRTEQGDSAMYLCASSAGDSGAKNIQYFGAGTRLSVL.

CDR3: CASSLDQVGYGYTF. The CDR3 bases are TGTGCCAGCAGTTTGGACCAAGTGGGCTATGGCTACACCTTC. The chain couples TRBV28 to TRBJ1-2; no reliable D call. The V end lost 3 bases, the J end lost 4 bases, and 12 bases lay between the germline ends. The CDR3 totals 14 residues. Germline lookup yields CDR1 MDHEN and CDR2 SYDVKM.